This T cell receptor (beta chain) was profiled in a study of multiple sclerosis patients with progressive multifocal leukoencephalopathy. Study-wide results and caveats: In most PML patients, TRB repertoires appeared less diverse by entropy.

Points on this clone: What it recognizes is unknown.

Synthetic inline TR CDR3 controls covering all V-J pairings were spiked into each PCR. Clones were read by immunoSEQ multiplex PCR, and TCRdb kept only the in-frame ones, dropping some. The table includes around 30,000 clones, roughly 89% detected once. Time point noted: about 13 months of natalizumab therapy. Multiple sclerosis patients on natalizumab who never developed PML served as longitudinally sampled controls. Prior interferon beta treatment was universal, and the PML patients were all female. CDR1 and CDR2 (germline): LNHDA, SQIVND (reference sequence). CDR3 length: 13 residues. V lost 4 bases, J lost 10 bases, and 16 bases lay in between.

The rearrangement links TRBV19 to TRBJ1-1; unclear D gene. The origin of this receptor is a human donor with multiple sclerosis. Sequenced material: PBMCs, taken from a patient treated with natalizumab. CDR3 region: CASSTKTLVGAFF. The CDR3 bases are TGTGCCAGTAGTACCAAAACCTTAGTGGGAGCTTTCTTT.